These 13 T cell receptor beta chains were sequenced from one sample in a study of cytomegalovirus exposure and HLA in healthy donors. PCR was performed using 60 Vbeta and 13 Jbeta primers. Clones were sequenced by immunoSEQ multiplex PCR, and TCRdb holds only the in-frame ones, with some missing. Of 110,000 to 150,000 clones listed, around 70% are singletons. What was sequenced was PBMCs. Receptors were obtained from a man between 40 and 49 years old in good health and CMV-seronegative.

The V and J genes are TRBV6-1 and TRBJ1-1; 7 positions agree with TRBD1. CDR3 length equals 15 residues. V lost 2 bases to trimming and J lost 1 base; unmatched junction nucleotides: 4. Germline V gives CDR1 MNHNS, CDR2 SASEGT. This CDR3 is CASSELNRGNTEAFF. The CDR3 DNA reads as TGTGCCAGCAGTGAATTGAACAGGGGGAACACTGAAGCTTTCTTT.

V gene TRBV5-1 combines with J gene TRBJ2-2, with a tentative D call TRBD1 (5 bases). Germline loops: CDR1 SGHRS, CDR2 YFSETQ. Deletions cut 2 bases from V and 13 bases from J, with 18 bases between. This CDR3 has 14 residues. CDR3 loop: CASSLNRNSPVLFF. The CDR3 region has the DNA TGCGCCAGCAGCTTAAACAGGAACTCACCCGTGCTGTTTTTT.

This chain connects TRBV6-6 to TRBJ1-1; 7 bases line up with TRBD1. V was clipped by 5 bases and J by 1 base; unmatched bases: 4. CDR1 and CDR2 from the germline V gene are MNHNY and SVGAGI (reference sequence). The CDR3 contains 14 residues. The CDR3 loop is CASSTDRANTEAFF. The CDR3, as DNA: TGTGCCAGCAGTACCGACAGGGCGAACACTGAAGCTTTCTTT.

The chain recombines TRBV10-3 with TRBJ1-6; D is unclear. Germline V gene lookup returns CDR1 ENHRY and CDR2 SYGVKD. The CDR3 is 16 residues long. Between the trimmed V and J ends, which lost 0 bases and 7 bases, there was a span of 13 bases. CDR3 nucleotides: TGTGCCATCAGTGAGTCGTGGCAGCCACTAAATTCACCCCTCCACTTT. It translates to CAISESWQPLNSPLHF.

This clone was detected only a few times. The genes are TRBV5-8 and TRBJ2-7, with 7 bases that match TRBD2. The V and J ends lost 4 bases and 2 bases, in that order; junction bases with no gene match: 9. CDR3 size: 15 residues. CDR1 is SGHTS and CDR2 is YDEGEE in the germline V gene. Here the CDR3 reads CASSRRESRTYEQYF. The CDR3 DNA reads TGTGCCAGCAGCCGGCGGGAGTCGAGAACCTACGAGCAGTACTTC.

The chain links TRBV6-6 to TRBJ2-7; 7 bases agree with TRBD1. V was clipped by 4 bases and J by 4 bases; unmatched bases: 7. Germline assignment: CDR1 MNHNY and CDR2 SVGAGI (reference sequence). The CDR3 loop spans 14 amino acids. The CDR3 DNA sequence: TGTGCCAGCAGTTCCCCCGACAGGGCTTACGAGCAGTACTTC. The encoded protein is CASSSPDRAYEQYF.

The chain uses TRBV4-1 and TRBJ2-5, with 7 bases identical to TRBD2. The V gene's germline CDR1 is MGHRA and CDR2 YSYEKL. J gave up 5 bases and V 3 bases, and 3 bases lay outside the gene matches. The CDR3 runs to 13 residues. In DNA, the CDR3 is TGCGCCAGCAGCCATATGGGAGGGGAGACCCAGTACTTC. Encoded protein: CASSHMGGETQYF.

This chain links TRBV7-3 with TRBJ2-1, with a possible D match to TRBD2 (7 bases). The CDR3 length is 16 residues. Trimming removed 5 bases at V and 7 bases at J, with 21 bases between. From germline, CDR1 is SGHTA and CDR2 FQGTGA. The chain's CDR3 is CASSRLGGGRQNEQFF. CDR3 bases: TGTGCCAGCAGCCGTCTGGGGGGGGGCCGACAGAATGAGCAGTTCTTC.

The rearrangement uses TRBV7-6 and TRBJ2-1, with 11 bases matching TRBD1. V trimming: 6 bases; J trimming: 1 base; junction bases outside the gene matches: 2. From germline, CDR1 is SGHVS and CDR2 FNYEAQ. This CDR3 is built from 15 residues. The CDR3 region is CASSWDRGSYNEQFF. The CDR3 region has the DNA TGTGCCAGCAGTTGGGACAGGGGGTCCTACAATGAGCAGTTCTTC. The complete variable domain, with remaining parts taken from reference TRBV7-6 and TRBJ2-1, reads GAGVSQSPRYKVTKRGQDVALRCDPISGHVSLYWYRQALGQGPEFLTYFNYEAQQDKSGLPNDRFSAERPEGSISTLTIQRTEQRDSAMYRCASSWDRGSYNEQFFGPGTRLTVL.

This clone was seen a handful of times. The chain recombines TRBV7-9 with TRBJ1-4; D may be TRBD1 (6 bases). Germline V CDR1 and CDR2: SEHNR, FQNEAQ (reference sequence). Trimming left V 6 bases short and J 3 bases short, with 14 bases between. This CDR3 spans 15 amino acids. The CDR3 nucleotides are TGTGCCAGCAGTCAAACAGGGTTGGCTAATGAAAAACTGTTTTTT. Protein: CASSQTGLANEKLFF.

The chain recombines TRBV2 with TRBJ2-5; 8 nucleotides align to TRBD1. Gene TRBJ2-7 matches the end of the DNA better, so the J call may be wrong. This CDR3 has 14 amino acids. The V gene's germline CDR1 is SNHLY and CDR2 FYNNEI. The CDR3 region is CASSARTGPYEQYF. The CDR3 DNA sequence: TGTGCCAGCAGTGCCCGGACAGGGCCCTACGAGCAGTACTTC.

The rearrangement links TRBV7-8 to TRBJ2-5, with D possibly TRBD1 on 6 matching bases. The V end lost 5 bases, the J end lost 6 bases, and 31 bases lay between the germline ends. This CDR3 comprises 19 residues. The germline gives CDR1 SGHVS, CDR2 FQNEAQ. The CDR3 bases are TGTGCCAGCAGCCCGGATTCCTTCGGCAGGGGCCGACTCTGGAAGACCCAGTACTTC. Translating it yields CASSPDSFGRGRLWKTQYF.

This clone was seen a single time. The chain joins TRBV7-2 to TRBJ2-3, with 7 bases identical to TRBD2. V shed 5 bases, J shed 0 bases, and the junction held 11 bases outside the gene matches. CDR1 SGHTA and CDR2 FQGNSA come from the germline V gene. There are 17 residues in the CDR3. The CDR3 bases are TGTGCCAGCAGCGGGGGGGGAGGAGATTATAGCACAGATACGCAGTATTTT. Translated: CASSGGGGDYSTDTQYF.